The clone carrying this T cell receptor beta chain was recorded many times. This sample's time point: patch test 2, 6 weeks after DPC sensitization. Indicated treatment: therapeutic diphenylcyclopropenone sensitization with weekly scalp DPC. The data were obtained in a study of human T cells and chemical hapten exposure. Germline lookup yields CDR1 SQVTM and CDR2 ANQGSEA. The CDR3 runs 14 residues. Trimming pared 3 bases from V and 6 bases from J, leaving 14 bases between. TCRdb re-analysed the RACE reads in MiXCR, keeping a single row per CDR3 protein. In the table there are about 42,000 distinct CDR3 sequences, approximately 9% of which are singletons.

This specimen consisted of whole blood, obtained in connection with sensitization to the hapten diphenylcyclopropenone (DPC). The clonotype was recovered from a woman aged 40 to 50 with alopecia areata. Some clones in this sample may be carry-over from other donors' samples. V is TRBV29-1 and J is TRBJ2-2; D may be TRBD1 (5 bases). CDR3 DNA sequence: TGCAGCGTTGAGGCCGAAGGGGCCCCCGGGGAGCTGTTTTTT. Its translation: CSVEAEGAPGELFF.